These 8 T cell receptor beta chains share one sample of origin, sequenced in a study of PD-L1 blockade in urothelial cancer. Profiled with immunoSEQ multiplex PCR; TCRdb holds only in-frame clones, not every one. The repertoire holds about 33,000 clones, with over 75% as singletons. Time point denoted: pretreatment peripheral blood. This specimen consisted of PBMCs, obtained around atezolizumab (anti-PD-L1) treatment. The receptor set was obtained from a man aged 60 to 75 with urothelial cancer.

The chain has TRBV9 and TRBJ1-2; D uncertain. The CDR3 has 12 residues. Trimming removed 4 bases at V and 4 bases at J, with 8 bases between. Germline CDR1 is SGDLS and CDR2 is YYNGEE. CDR3 loop: CASSNRVYGYTF. CDR3 DNA: TGTGCCAGCAGCAACCGGGTCTATGGCTACACCTTC.

This clone was observed once. This chain connects TRBV2 to TRBJ2-2; D not certain. The V gene lost 6 bases and the J gene lost 7 bases, with 12 bases spanning the gap. This CDR3 is built from 13 residues. Germline-derived CDR1 and CDR2 are SNHLY and FYNNEI. The CDR3 loop reads CASRVSSGGELFF. The CDR3 bases are TGTGCCAGCAGAGTTAGTTCGGGCGGGGAGCTGTTTTTT.

This chain joins TRBV6-8 and TRBJ2-1; TRBD2 agrees at 8 bases. The CDR3 runs to 14 residues. The trim removed 6 bases at V and 0 bases at J, leaving 1 base unmatched. Germline CDR1 is MNHGY and CDR2 is SAAAGT. The CDR3: CASRSGSSYNEQFF. The CDR3 region has the DNA TGTGCCAGCAGAAGCGGGAGCTCCTACAATGAGCAGTTCTTC.

The chain is built from TRBV5-4 and TRBJ2-7; D remains unclear. This CDR3 spans 12 amino acids. Trimming shortened V by 3 bases and J by 6 bases, and 10 bases separated the two germline ends. Germline CDR1 reads SGHNT; CDR2 reads YYREEE (reference sequence). CDR3 protein: CASSWSSTEQYF. The CDR3 coding sequence is TGTGCCAGCAGCTGGTCTAGTACCGAGCAGTACTTC.

The J gene is TRBJ2-7, the V gene TRBV5-6, with D tentatively TRBD1 (6 bases). V was clipped by 2 bases and J by 5 bases, with 14 bases between them. Germline V gene data show CDR1 as SGHDT and CDR2 as YYEEEE. The CDR3 length is 14 residues. The CDR3, as DNA: TGTGCCAGCAGCTTTAAAGACAGGACTCACGAGCAGTACTTC. Residues: CASSFKDRTHEQYF.

The gene calls are TRBV6-5 and TRBJ2-5, with 8 bases lining up with TRBD2. The CDR3 extends over 16 amino acids. Germline V lookup: CDR1 MNHEY, CDR2 SVGAGI. Unmatched junction bases numbered 7, after V lost 0 bases and J lost 4 bases. The CDR3 loop is CASSYSPGLGGETQYF. The DNA for the CDR3 is TGTGCCAGCAGTTACTCGCCGGGACTAGGTGGAGAGACCCAGTACTTC.

This clone was detected only once. The chain combines TRBV19 with TRBJ2-7, with 7 bases lining up with TRBD2. V trimming: 3 bases; J trimming: 1 base; junction bases outside the gene matches: 3. CDR3 length: 14 amino acids. Per germline, CDR1 LNHDA and CDR2 SQIVND (reference sequence). CDR3 DNA sequence: TGTGCCAGTAGTATGAGGGGAGGGTCCTACGAGCAGTACTTC. Amino acid sequence: CASSMRGGSYEQYF. Complete variable domain (other parts from reference TRBV19 and TRBJ2-7): DGGITQSPKYLFRKEGQNVTLSCEQNLNHDAMYWYRQDPGQGLRLIYYSQIVNDFQKGDIAEGYSVSREKKESFPLTVTSAQKNPTAFYLCASSMRGGSYEQYFGPGTRLTVT.

This clone came up once. The rearrangement joins TRBV9 to TRBJ2-1; 7 bases are a match to TRBD2. The trim removed 4 bases at V and 7 bases at J, leaving 17 bases unmatched. This CDR3 spans 17 amino acids. Germline V gene data show CDR1 as SGDLS and CDR2 as YYNGEE. The CDR3 spells CASSYGGLAVGGNEQFF. The CDR3 coding sequence is TGTGCCAGCAGCTACGGAGGGCTAGCGGTGGGGGGAAATGAGCAGTTCTTC. Based on the CDR3 plus reference TRBV9 and TRBJ2-1, the full variable domain is DSGVTQTPKHLITATGQRVTLRCSPRSGDLSVYWYQQSLDQGLQFLIQYYNGEERAKGNILERFSAQQFPDLHSELNLSSLELGDSALYFCASSYGGLAVGGNEQFFGPGTRLTVL.